A single sample is the source of the 28 T cell receptor beta chains below, sequenced in a study of control samples from healthy donors and cancer patients. The table came from immunoSEQ multiplex PCR; TCRdb's copy has only in-frame clones and leaves some out. The sample shows some 150,000 clones, about 89% of them seen only once. Sequencing used blood. The receptors derive from a man younger than 40 in good health.

This sequence joins TRBV11-2 and TRBJ2-1; TRBD2 matches at 9 bases. Losses at the gene ends were 3 bases for V and 0 bases for J; bases not matched to a gene: 9. Germline V CDR1 and CDR2: SGHAT, FQNNGV. The CDR3 length is 18 residues. CDR3: CASSFMLAGSSSYNEQFF. CDR3 coding DNA: TGTGCCAGCAGCTTCATGCTAGCGGGGTCGAGCTCCTACAATGAGCAGTTCTTC.

The chain joins TRBV7-2 to TRBJ2-1; 14 bases match TRBD2. Per the germline V gene, CDR1 is SGHTA and CDR2 is FQGNSA. Unmatched junction bases numbered 10, after V lost 0 bases and J lost 9 bases. The CDR3 consists of 18 residues. DNA of the CDR3: TGTGCCAGCAGCTTAGCGGGTCGACTAGCGGGGGGGCTTGGTGAGCAGTTCTTC. It translates to CASSLAGRLAGGLGEQFF.

V gene TRBV4-1 combines with J gene TRBJ2-7, with D possibly matching TRBD1 (6 bases). The CDR3 extends over 14 amino acids. Trimming cost V 4 bases and J 4 bases, with 14 bases left between them. The germline CDR1 and CDR2 sequences are MGHRA and YSYEKL. CDR3 in DNA: TGCGCCAGCAGCCCCCGGGACATTATTTACGAGCAGTACTTC. Its protein is CASSPRDIIYEQYF.

CDR3 region: CASSASPRGTGELFF. CDR3 nucleotide sequence: TGTGCCAGCAGCGCGTCACCCAGGGGCACCGGGGAGCTGTTTTTT. The chain carries TRBV11-3 and TRBJ2-2; D is possibly TRBD1 (6 bases). Per germline, CDR1 SGHNT and CDR2 YENEEA. Trimming left V 5 bases short and J 4 bases short, with 14 bases between. The CDR3 has 15 residues.

This chain uses TRBV3-1 (or the pseudogene TRBV3-2) with TRBJ1-1, with D perhaps matching TRBD1 (6 bases). The CDR3 spans 15 residues. Trimming took off 1 base at V and 4 bases at J, with 13 bases between the two ends. Germline loops: CDR1 LGHDT, CDR2 YNNKEL (reference sequence). As DNA, the CDR3 is TGTGCCAGCAGCCAAGGTCGGGGGGCGACCACTGAAGCTTTCTTT. It yields the protein CASSQGRGATTEAFF.

V is TRBV18 and J is TRBJ1-1; D is unclear. V lost 4 bases, J lost 0 bases, and 6 bases lay in between. Germline V gene lookup returns CDR1 KGHSH and CDR2 LQKENI. This CDR3 comprises 13 residues. The CDR3 loop reads CASSLGLNTEAFF. DNA of the CDR3: TGTGCCAGCTCACTCGGACTGAACACTGAAGCTTTCTTT.

The rearrangement links TRBV4-3 to TRBJ2-3; D possibly corresponds to TRBD1 (5 bases). Trimming stripped 0 bases from V and 0 bases from J, with 13 bases between. The CDR3 covers 17 residues. Germline assignment: CDR1 LGHNA and CDR2 YSLEER. For the CDR3, the DNA is TGCGCCAGCAGCCAAGAAGGGGTCCGACCTAGCACAGATACGCAGTATTTT. Translating it yields CASSQEGVRPSTDTQYF.

This chain connects TRBV27 to TRBJ2-1, with a weak D call TRBD1 (5 bases). Deletions cut 2 bases from V and 2 bases from J, with 7 bases between. CDR3 length equals 14 residues. CDR1 and CDR2 (germline): MNHEY, SMNVEV (reference sequence). CDR3 nucleotides: TGTGCCAGCAGTTTACAGGACACCTACAATGAGCAGTTCTTC. Translating it yields CASSLQDTYNEQFF.

This chain joins TRBV29-1 and TRBJ1-1; D uncertain. CDR1 SQVTM and CDR2 ANQGSEA come from the germline V gene. The CDR3 loop spans 11 amino acids. Trimming shortened V by 4 bases and J by 10 bases, and 13 bases separated the two germline ends. The CDR3 DNA is TGCAGCGTTGTGTATCGGGATGGAGCTTTCTTT. This gives the protein CSVVYRDGAFF.

V gene TRBV7-2 combines with J gene TRBJ2-7, with D possibly being TRBD1 (6 bases). Per the germline V gene, CDR1 is SGHTA and CDR2 is FQGNSA. The CDR3 contains 15 residues. Trimming removed 5 bases from V and 0 bases from J, with 14 bases in between. The CDR3 nucleotides read TGTGCCAGCAGCACCACAGGGCTTAGCTCCTACGAGCAGTACTTC. Residues: CASSTTGLSSYEQYF.

The rearrangement joins TRBV20-1 to TRBJ1-2; the match to TRBD1 covers 9 bases. The V gene's germline CDR1 is DFQATT and CDR2 SNEGSKA (reference sequence). The junction had 7 bases not matched to a gene; V was cut back by 3 bases and J by 8 bases. CDR3 length: 13 residues. The CDR3 is CSASNTGGWGYTF. CDR3 DNA: TGCAGTGCTAGTAATACAGGGGGCTGGGGCTACACCTTC.

This sequence joins TRBV3-1 (or the pseudogene TRBV3-2) and TRBJ2-5; D possibly corresponds to TRBD1 (6 bases). The V gene lost 3 bases and the J gene lost 12 bases, with 17 bases spanning the gap. Germline loops: CDR1 LGHDT, CDR2 YNNKEL (reference sequence). CDR3 length: 13 amino acids. The CDR3 DNA reads as TGTGCCAGCAGCCAGGCCTACCGGGACATAAAGTACTTC. Translated, it gives CASSQAYRDIKYF.

In this sample, this clone turned up once. J is TRBJ2-5 and V is TRBV7-6; 10 positions agree with TRBD1. Losses at the gene ends were 5 bases for V and 4 bases for J; bases not matched to a gene: 10. CDR1 and CDR2 (germline): SGHVS, FNYEAQ. The CDR3 spans 16 residues. The CDR3 sequence is CASSLAPGQGRETQYF. The CDR3 coding sequence is TGTGCCAGCAGCCTTGCCCCGGGACAGGGGCGAGAGACCCAGTACTTC.

This clone was counted once. The genes are TRBV12-3 or TRBV12-4 and TRBJ1-1; a possible D gene is TRBD1 (5 bases). Trimming shortened V by 5 bases and J by 7 bases, and 14 bases separated the two germline ends. The CDR3 loop spans 13 amino acids. This CDR3 is CASSLGGGIEAFF. In DNA, the CDR3 is TGTGCCAGCAGTCTGGGGGGAGGAATTGAAGCTTTCTTT.

This rearrangement joins TRBV10-3 to TRBJ1-5; D uncertain. Trimming stripped 4 bases from V and 5 bases from J, with 9 bases between. The germline gives CDR1 ENHRY, CDR2 SYGVKD. The CDR3 runs 13 residues. DNA of the CDR3: TGTGCCATCAGTGGGGCAGAGGATCAGCCCCAGCATTTT. Translating gives CAISGAEDQPQHF.

The rearrangement uses TRBV15 and TRBJ2-3, with 9 positions matching TRBD2. After removal of 0 bases from V and 6 bases from J, the junction contained 10 bases not matched to a gene. The CDR3 contains 17 residues. CDR1 LNHNV and CDR2 YYDKDF come from the germline V gene (reference sequence). The CDR3 DNA follows: TGTGCCACCAGCAGAGATAGAGGCGGGAGGGATCGGGATACGCAGTATTTT. Protein: CATSRDRGGRDRDTQYF.

This rearrangement joins TRBV19 to TRBJ2-7; the match to TRBD1 covers 8 bases. The CDR3 covers 16 residues. Unmatched junction bases numbered 16, after V lost 10 bases and J lost 2 bases. From germline, CDR1 is LNHDA and CDR2 SQIVND (reference sequence). The DNA for the CDR3 is TGTGCCACCAAAAAATCCGAGACAGGGGCCCCCTACGAGCAGTACTTC. It yields the protein CATKKSETGAPYEQYF.

This clone was detected once. V gene TRBV15 combines with J gene TRBJ2-7; D not resolved. Germline CDR1 and CDR2: LNHNV and YYDKDF (reference sequence). V was clipped by 3 bases and J by 2 bases, with 17 bases between them. The CDR3 is made up of 16 amino acids. The CDR3 loop is CATSRTTQVVPYEQYF. The CDR3 DNA is TGTGCCACCAGCAGGACCACCCAGGTAGTCCCCTACGAGCAGTACTTC.

The V gene is TRBV4-3, the J gene TRBJ2-3; D is possibly TRBD1 (6 bases). Per germline, CDR1 LGHNA and CDR2 YSLEER. The CDR3 has 17 amino acids. Trimming removed 3 bases from V and 1 base from J, with 17 bases in between. The CDR3 here is CASSQGGGRGRTDTQYF. The CDR3 nucleotides read TGCGCCAGCAGCCAGGGTGGCGGCAGGGGCCGCACAGATACGCAGTATTTT.

This clone showed up just once. The rearrangement uses TRBV9 and TRBJ1-6; perhaps TRBD1 as D (6 bases). The CDR3 has 15 residues. Deletions cut 3 bases from V and 6 bases from J, with 13 bases between. Per the germline V gene, CDR1 is SGDLS and CDR2 is YYNGEE. CDR3 sequence reads: CASSGSGASNSPLHF. As DNA, the CDR3 is TGTGCCAGCAGCGGATCAGGGGCCTCTAATTCACCCCTCCACTTT.

The V gene is TRBV19, the J gene TRBJ2-3, with D possibly being TRBD2 (6 bases). CDR3 length: 19 residues. Trimming stripped 0 bases from V and 2 bases from J, with 21 bases between. CDR1 and CDR2 from the germline V gene are LNHDA and SQIVND (reference sequence). CDR3 loop: CASSIDSSGVFLFTDTQYF. The CDR3 DNA sequence: TGTGCCAGTAGTATAGATTCCTCGGGGGTGTTTTTATTCACAGATACGCAGTATTTT.

This chain connects TRBV6-5 to TRBJ1-2; unclear D gene. Germline assignment: CDR1 MNHEY and CDR2 SVGAGI. CDR3 length: 13 residues. The V end lost 4 bases, the J end lost 2 bases, and 8 bases lay between the germline ends. CDR3 DNA: TGTGCCAGCAGTTGGGCACAGAACTATGGCTACACCTTC. Translated: CASSWAQNYGYTF.

The CDR3 nucleotides read TGTGCCAGCAGCTTAGCGACCGCCTTAGCGGATTCCTACAATGAGCAGTTCTTC. It encodes CASSLATALADSYNEQFF. The chain has TRBV7-6 and TRBJ2-1; maybe TRBD2 (6 bases). The ends were cut back, 0 bases at V and 1 base at J, with 16 bases in the middle. CDR1 and CDR2 (germline): SGHVS, FNYEAQ. The CDR3 has 18 residues. The complete variable domain, with remaining parts taken from reference TRBV7-6 and TRBJ2-1, reads GAGVSQSPRYKVTKRGQDVALRCDPISGHVSLYWYRQALGQGPEFLTYFNYEAQQDKSGLPNDRFSAERPEGSISTLTIQRTEQRDSAMYRCASSLATALADSYNEQFFGPGTRLTVL.

This chain uses TRBV12-3 or TRBV12-4 with TRBJ1-2; TRBD1 agrees at 10 bases. V was pared by 6 bases and J by 8 bases, with 6 bases of the junction left unmatched. The length of the CDR3 is 13 residues. The CDR3 reads CASSLTGGGGYTF. The CDR3 DNA sequence: TGTGCCAGCAGCTTGACAGGGGGCGGCGGCTACACCTTC.

V is TRBV9 and J is TRBJ2-7; possible D gene TRBD2, 6 bases. In germline, CDR1 is SGDLS, CDR2 YYNGEE. The CDR3 length is 13 residues. With 3 bases removed from V and 6 bases from J, the gap between germline ends came to 13 bases. The CDR3 spells CASSDLWGVEQYF. The CDR3 nucleotides read TGTGCCAGCAGCGACCTTTGGGGGGTCGAGCAGTACTTC.

This rearrangement joins TRBV6-5 to TRBJ2-2; TRBD2 might be the D (5 bases). The V end lost 0 bases, the J end lost 3 bases, and 11 bases lay between the germline ends. The CDR3 extends over 16 amino acids. CDR1 and CDR2 from the germline V gene are MNHEY and SVGAGI. The CDR3 DNA reads TGTGCCAGCAGTTACTCGACCGGGGTGGACACCGGGGAGCTGTTTTTT. This codes for CASSYSTGVDTGELFF.

Concerning this clone: One end of the junction does not line up with germline, which may come from a read error. The J gene is TRBJ1-4, the V gene TRBV7-9; D is unresolved. The CDR3 is made up of 14 amino acids. Germline lookup yields CDR1 SEHNR and CDR2 FQNEAQ (reference sequence). The CDR3 DNA reads as TGTGCCAGCAGCCTAGCGGTCGGGTTCGAAAAACTGTTTTTT. Amino acid sequence: CASSLAVGFEKLFF.

This rearrangement joins TRBV6-5 to TRBJ2-1; 10 bases are shared with TRBD2. The CDR3 is made up of 13 amino acids. V lost 10 bases to trimming and J lost 7 bases; unmatched junction nucleotides: 7. CDR1 is MNHEY and CDR2 is SVGAGI in the germline V gene. The CDR3 nucleotides read TGTGCCACAAGAGCGGGAGGGCCGAATGAGCAGTTCTTC. This translates into CATRAGGPNEQFF.